This T cell receptor (beta chain) was profiled in a study of T cell responses to AZD1222 COVID-19 vaccine. Study-level results: Repertoire sampling happened only post peak T cell response.

Using immunoSEQ multiplex PCR, the repertoire was profiled, and TCRdb retains in-frame clones only, with some absent. Of about 140,000 clones listed, 80% to 95% are singletons. As for this clone: Antigen: not known.

Germline V gene data show CDR1 as MNHEY and CDR2 as SVGAGI. The CDR3 contains 14 residues. The V and J ends lost 6 bases and 4 bases, in that order; junction bases with no gene match: 7. This chain links TRBV6-5 with TRBJ2-3; 7 nucleotides agree with TRBD1. The specimen was peripheral blood, collected on day 0 of AZD1222 vaccination. The origin of this receptor is an adult in good health. The CDR3 sequence: CASSKGTASDTQYF. As DNA, the CDR3 is TGTGCCAGCAGCAAAGGGACAGCCTCAGATACGCAGTATTTT.